A selection of T cell receptor beta chains follows, all from one sample in a study of CD8 T cells in ankylosing spondylitis. TCRdb processed the 5' RACE reads anew with MiXCR; each CDR3 protein has one entry. The table lists 450,000 to 550,000 distinct CDR3 sequences, less than 6% of them singletons. Sequencing input: blood, either unsorted or a sorted T cell fraction (not recorded which). Source of these receptors: a male donor with ankylosing spondylitis. Each CDR3 is given with its conserved first and last residue. Each record gives: V gene, J gene, CDR3 protein.

TRBV18,TRBJ2-7,CASSPWGLTPYEQYF
TRBV18,TRBJ1-1,CASSSASKGTEAFF
TRBV27,TRBJ2-7,CASSPGQAAGYEQYF
TRBV29-1,TRBJ2-3,CSGYLAGGADTQYF
TRBV5-1,TRBJ1-4,CASSLDGFNEKLFF
TRBV9,TRBJ2-7,CASSVAAQGSGFYEQYF
TRBV29-1,TRBJ1-1,CSVERRLNTEAFF
TRBV25-1,TRBJ2-4,CASSGGPLAKNIQYF
TRBV14,TRBJ2-5,CASSQRYGLAPSWETQYF
TRBV7-9,TRBJ2-7,CASSGQSYEQYF
TRBV27,TRBJ1-1,CASSLQGQNTEAFF
TRBV6-1,TRBJ2-7,CASSPFSGSSSEQYF
TRBV29-1,TRBJ2-1,CSVDSGTGSNEQFF
TRBV3-1,TRBJ1-2,CASSPRSVSGYTF
TRBV20-1,TRBJ2-1,CSAVSAGTLGEQFF
TRBV7-9,TRBJ2-7,CASSLSLAGNYEQYF
TRBV21-1,TRBJ2-6,CASSKVPIVSGANVLTF
TRBV7-9,TRBJ1-1,CASSLVKGRPNTEAFF
TRBV29-1,TRBJ2-3,CSAMGSVSTDTQYF
TRBV6-2/TRBV6-3,TRBJ2-1,CASSRRGGRYNEQFF
TRBV4-3,TRBJ1-2,CASSQGAYYGYTF
TRBV6-5,TRBJ2-5,CASSSTRRGRAQYF
TRBV20-1,TRBJ1-5,CSATGTSNQPQHF
TRBV11-2,TRBJ2-7,CASSLTSGSFEQYF
TRBV20-1,TRBJ2-1,CSAIEVASGTYNEQFF
TRBV5-7,TRBJ1-2,CASSLENHTYGYTF
TRBV6-5,TRBJ2-1,CASSYYPGTNNEQFF
TRBV4-3,TRBJ2-3,CASSQDGRDWRYF